The 26 T cell receptor beta chains below all came from one sample that was sequenced in a study of blood T cell repertoires in COVID-19. TCRdb keeps only in-frame clones here, not all; method: immunoSEQ multiplex PCR. This table holds some 240,000 clones, roughly 80% found once. The sample consisted of peripheral blood. These receptors all stem from a woman aged 55-69 years with active or convalescent COVID-19.

The chain is built from TRBV2 and TRBJ1-4; possible D gene TRBD1, 6 bases. The CDR3 is 15 residues long. Germline V gene data show CDR1 as SNHLY and CDR2 as FYNNEI. Trimming took off 4 bases at V and 7 bases at J, with 16 bases between the two ends. CDR3 bases: TGTGCCAGCAGTGGGGCCGGGACAAGTGGTGAAAAACTGTTTTTT. Protein sequence: CASSGAGTSGEKLFF.

At least ten counts were recorded for this clone. The chain links TRBV6-5 to TRBJ2-7, with TRBD1 matching 8 bases. V lost 0 bases to trimming and J lost 2 bases; unmatched junction nucleotides: 0. The germline V gene encodes CDR1 MNHEY and CDR2 SVGAGI. This CDR3 has 14 amino acids. The CDR3 DNA reads as TGTGCCAGCAGTTACTCACAGGGGGCCTACGAGCAGTACTTC. Residues: CASSYSQGAYEQYF.

This sequence joins TRBV5-1 and TRBJ2-7, with D tentatively TRBD1 (6 bases). CDR1 and CDR2 (germline): SGHRS, YFSETQ. V was pared by 0 bases and J by 3 bases, with 13 bases between. The CDR3 has 15 amino acids. The CDR3 here is CASSLASGVGYEQYF. For the CDR3, the DNA is TGCGCCAGCAGCTTGGCATCAGGGGTGGGCTACGAGCAGTACTTC.

The CDR3 loop is CTALGQGREQYF. Here the CDR3 DNA reads TGCACCGCGTTGGGTCAGGGGCGGGAGCAGTACTTC. The chain has TRBV29-1 and TRBJ2-7; D may be TRBD1 (6 bases). Germline loops: CDR1 SQVTM, CDR2 ANQGSEA. The CDR3 runs to 12 residues.

V is TRBV10-3 and J is TRBJ2-7, with TRBD1 matching 9 bases. V was clipped by 0 bases and J by 5 bases; unmatched bases: 5. Germline V gene lookup returns CDR1 ENHRY and CDR2 SYGVKD. The length of the CDR3 is 15 residues. The CDR3 DNA follows: TGTGCCATCAGTGAGTCGGGACAGGGCCGGAACGAGCAGTACTTC. Amino acid sequence: CAISESGQGRNEQYF.

The chain combines TRBV5-8 with TRBJ1-2; TRBD1 aligns across 9 bases. Germline CDR1 is SGHTS and CDR2 is YDEGEE. CDR3 length equals 14 residues. The V gene end was trimmed by 7 bases and the J gene end by 3 bases; junction bases not matched to a gene: 7. The CDR3, as DNA: TGTGCCAGCTTCGCTGGGACAGGGTACTATGGCTACACCTTC. Protein sequence: CASFAGTGYYGYTF.

This sequence joins TRBV20-1 and TRBJ2-5, with D uncertain. This CDR3 contains 12 residues. V was cut by 3 bases and J by 4 bases, with 9 bases left in between. CDR1 DFQATT and CDR2 SNEGSKA come from the germline V gene (reference sequence). CDR3 sequence reads: CSASRSRETQYF. The CDR3, as DNA: TGCAGTGCTAGTAGGAGCAGAGAGACCCAGTACTTC.

The chain carries TRBV18 and TRBJ1-2, with D possibly being TRBD1 (6 bases). The germline V gene encodes CDR1 KGHSH and CDR2 LQKENI. The V and J ends lost 4 bases and 6 bases respectively, with 27 bases between them. CDR3 size: 18 residues. The CDR3 sequence: CASSRGVPGDTGGNGYTF. In nucleotides, the CDR3 is TGTGCCAGCTCACGTGGCGTCCCAGGGGACACCGGGGGGAATGGCTACACCTTC.

V and J are TRBV11-2 and TRBJ2-7, with a weak D call TRBD2 (6 bases). Germline V lookup: CDR1 SGHAT, CDR2 FQNNGV. Deletions cut 6 bases from V and 8 bases from J, with 11 bases between. This CDR3 region has 11 residues. As DNA, the CDR3 is TGTGCCAGCAGATCCCGGGGGAAGCAGTACTTC. As protein: CASRSRGKQYF.

This clone was counted between two and nine times. The rearrangement links TRBV6-6 to TRBJ1-5, with D unclear. Germline V gene lookup returns CDR1 MNHNY and CDR2 SVGAGI (reference sequence). This CDR3 comprises 14 residues. With 4 bases removed from V and 4 bases from J, the gap between germline ends came to 11 bases. The CDR3 protein is CASSSPDLNQPQHF. CDR3 DNA sequence: TGTGCCAGCAGTTCCCCCGATCTAAATCAGCCCCAGCATTTT.

This rearrangement joins TRBV4-2 to TRBJ2-5, with 12 bases that match TRBD2. Germline V gives CDR1 LGHNA, CDR2 YNFKEQ. The CDR3 length is 16 residues. V lost 5 bases to trimming and J lost 4 bases; unmatched junction nucleotides: 8. The CDR3 protein is CASSASSGGAGETQYF. In DNA form, the CDR3 reads TGTGCCAGCAGCGCCTCTAGCGGGGGGGCCGGAGAGACCCAGTACTTC.

This clone has a single count. The CDR3 DNA sequence: TGTGCCAGCAGGACCCTAGATGCTACGCAGTATTTT. This sequence encodes CASRTLDATQYF. The chain links TRBV2 to TRBJ2-3; D is uncertain. In germline, CDR1 is SNHLY, CDR2 FYNNEI. With 6 bases removed from V and 8 bases from J, the gap between germline ends came to 12 bases. CDR3 length equals 12 residues.

This chain links TRBV7-2 with TRBJ1-5; D may be TRBD1 (6 bases). Germline values: CDR1 SGHTA, CDR2 FQGNSA. This CDR3 has 15 residues. The germline V and J ends were trimmed by 5 bases and 1 base, with 12 bases remaining between them. CDR3 loop: CASSPQGLSNQPQHF. In DNA, the CDR3 is TGTGCCAGCAGCCCCCAGGGGTTGAGCAATCAGCCCCAGCATTTT. The complete variable domain, with remaining parts taken from reference TRBV7-2 and TRBJ1-5, reads GAGVSQSPSNKVTEKGKDVELRCDPISGHTALYWYRQSLGQGLEFLIYFQGNSAPDKSGLPSDRFSAERTGGSVSTLTIQRTQQEDSAVYLCASSPQGLSNQPQHFGDGTRLSIL.

The J gene is TRBJ1-2, the V gene TRBV9; 8 bases are a match to TRBD1. The V gene end was trimmed by 0 bases and the J gene end by 4 bases; junction bases not matched to a gene: 5. The CDR3 covers 15 residues. Germline V lookup: CDR1 SGDLS, CDR2 YYNGEE. CDR3 protein: CASSVDPDRAYGYTF. The CDR3 DNA follows: TGTGCCAGCAGCGTAGACCCGGACAGGGCCTATGGCTACACCTTC.

This clone was detected once. The genes are TRBV14 and TRBJ2-7, with D hard to call. Germline V lookup: CDR1 SGHDN, CDR2 FVKESK. V shed 0 bases and J shed 3 bases, with 6 bases lying between them. The CDR3 length is 13 residues. In DNA form, the CDR3 reads TGTGCCAGCAGCCAAGAGTTCCTCTACGAGCAGTACTTC. Its translation is CASSQEFLYEQYF. Together with reference TRBV14 and TRBJ2-7, the CDR3 gives the full variable domain: EAGVTQFPSHSVIEKGQTVTLRCDPISGHDNLYWYRRVMGKEIKFLLHFVKESKQDESGMPNNRFLAERTGGTYSTLKVQPAELEDSGVYFCASSQEFLYEQYFGPGTRLTVT.

The chain couples TRBV20-1 to TRBJ2-5; 11 positions agree with TRBD2. This CDR3 contains 14 residues. Trimming removed 3 bases from V and 4 bases from J; junction bases left unmatched: 4. CDR1 and CDR2 from the germline V gene are DFQATT and SNEGSKA (reference sequence). The CDR3 DNA follows: TGCAGTGCTAGTTTGCTAGCGGGGGGAGAGACCCAGTACTTC. Its protein product is CSASLLAGGETQYF.

The genes are TRBV7-3 and TRBJ2-2; a weak D match, TRBD1 (6 bases). The CDR3 sequence is 15 residues long. Germline values: CDR1 SGHTA, CDR2 FQGTGA. Trimming pared 3 bases from V and 7 bases from J, leaving 15 bases between. The CDR3 nucleotides are TGTGCCAGCAGCTTGAATCTGGGGGCAGGCGGGGAGCTGTTTTTT. This sequence encodes CASSLNLGAGGELFF.

A single count supports this clone. The chain links TRBV7-2 to TRBJ1-1; 9 bases align to TRBD1. The germline V gene encodes CDR1 SGHTA and CDR2 FQGNSA. The CDR3 has 16 residues. V gave up 4 bases and J gave up 5 bases; unmatched junction bases: 11. The DNA of the CDR3 is TGTGCCAGCAGCTCACCTCCGGGACAGGGACGGACTGAAGCTTTCTTT. It encodes CASSSPPGQGRTEAFF. The entire variable domain, with the rest obtained from reference TRBV7-2 and TRBJ1-1, is as follows: GAGVSQSPSNKVTEKGKDVELRCDPISGHTALYWYRQSLGQGLEFLIYFQGNSAPDKSGLPSDRFSAERTGGSVSTLTIQRTQQEDSAVYLCASSSPPGQGRTEAFFGQGTRLTVV.

The chain joins TRBV5-1 to TRBJ2-1, with 12 bases that match TRBD2. Trimming cost V 4 bases and J 4 bases; bases outside gene matches: 12. In germline, CDR1 is SGHRS, CDR2 YFSETQ. This CDR3 has 18 amino acids. This CDR3 reads CASSPPPPSGGVYNEQFF. The CDR3 DNA sequence: TGCGCCAGCAGCCCACCACCACCTAGCGGGGGGGTATACAATGAGCAGTTCTTC.

The chain carries TRBV11-2 and TRBJ2-3, with 8 nucleotides matching TRBD2. The length of the CDR3 is 15 residues. Trimming at V came to 4 bases and at J to 3 bases, leaving 6 bases not matched to a gene. Germline CDR1 is SGHAT and CDR2 is FQNNGV. Written as DNA, the CDR3 is TGTGCCAGCAGCTACGCGGGGGGCCGAACAGATACGCAGTATTTT. It encodes CASSYAGGRTDTQYF.

The rearrangement joins TRBV7-2 to TRBJ2-3; 10 nucleotides match TRBD2. The V and J ends lost 1 base and 8 bases, in that order; junction bases with no gene match: 6. Germline values: CDR1 SGHTA, CDR2 FQGNSA. The CDR3 is made up of 15 amino acids. The CDR3: CASSLEAGGVSTQYF. DNA for the CDR3: TGTGCCAGCAGCTTAGAAGCGGGGGGGGTGAGTACGCAGTATTTT.

A remark on this clone: Other nucleotide sequences in the sample specify the same CDR3. The J gene is TRBJ1-2, the V gene TRBV5-1; 7 bases map to TRBD1. There are 14 residues in the CDR3. Trimming took 4 bases from V and 8 from J; bases not matched to a gene: 11. Per germline, CDR1 SGHRS and CDR2 YFSETQ. CDR3 sequence: CASSAVTGAEGYTF. Written as DNA, the CDR3 is TGCGCCAGCAGCGCCGTAACAGGGGCCGAAGGCTACACCTTC.

V and J are TRBV10-2 and TRBJ2-1, with a tentative D call TRBD2 (5 bases). V lost 7 bases and J lost 5, with 12 bases in between. The germline CDR1 and CDR2 sequences are WSHSY and SAAADI. The CDR3 is made up of 13 amino acids. CDR3: CASTYGRDNEQFF. In nucleotides, the CDR3 is TGCGCCAGCACCTATGGGCGGGACAATGAGCAGTTCTTC.

This sequence joins TRBV12-3 or TRBV12-4 and TRBJ1-2; D not resolved. V dropped 10 bases and J dropped 4 bases, with 13 bases sitting between them. This CDR3 contains 12 residues. CDR3: CAITRQSYGYTF. For the CDR3, the DNA is TGTGCCATCACCAGGCAGAGCTATGGCTACACCTTC.

This sequence joins TRBV7-2 and TRBJ2-1, with D possibly TRBD1 on 5 matching bases. The germline CDR1 and CDR2 sequences are SGHTA and FQGNSA. Trimming removed 4 bases at V and 8 bases at J, with 18 bases between. The CDR3 spans 15 residues. As DNA, the CDR3 is TGTGCCAGCAGCTACGGGTCAGGGTTCGCTGATGAGCAGTTCTTC. It specifies CASSYGSGFADEQFF.

This clone was observed a single time. This specimen includes other DNA sequences encoding the same CDR3. The genes are TRBV30 and TRBJ1-5; tentatively, D is TRBD1 (6 bases). The CDR3 length is 13 residues. Germline V lookup: CDR1 GTSNPN, CDR2 SVGIG (reference sequence). Deletions cut 0 bases from V and 7 bases from J, with 10 bases between. CDR3 bases: TGTGCCTGGAGTGTACAGGGAAGGCAGCCCCAGCATTTT. Amino acids: CAWSVQGRQPQHF.